Here is one T cell receptor (beta chain) with its context. The sample comes from a study of CDR3 diversity in severe acne. The CDR3 covers 15 residues. Germline V gene lookup returns CDR1 SGHKS and CDR2 YYEKEE (reference sequence). The V gene lost 7 bases and the J gene lost 1 base, with 14 bases spanning the gap. TCRdb recomputed calls from the PCR reads with MiXCR, one row per CDR3 protein. The sample has some 90,000 distinct CDR3 sequences, 45% to 55% seen once; the top ten hold 10%. The specimen sequenced was blood. This receptor was taken from a male donor in good health, serving as a control. This chain connects TRBV5-5 to TRBJ2-2; perhaps TRBD2 as D (7 bases). This CDR3 reads CASSGGGLNTGELFF. CDR3 DNA: TGTGCCAGCTCGGGCGGGGGCTTGAACACCGGGGAGCTGTTTTTT.